The present entry profiles one T cell receptor beta chain with its context. Its antigen is unknown. This entry comes from a study of CD8+CD57+ T cells in acquired aplastic anemia. Whole-study context: The study obtained around 10 million reads on average for CD4+ cells from healthy donors. Study-level results: Both patients and controls carried the same twenty-nine CD8+ CDR3 sequences.

CDR3 size: 13 residues. V lost 1 base, J lost 9 bases, and 7 bases lay in between. Germline V gene lookup returns CDR1 LGHDT and CDR2 YNNKEL (reference sequence). Both TCR beta VDJ combination and CDR3 sequence profiling were carried out. Genomic DNA was the template for this profiling. MiXCR, applied by TCRdb to the reads, yields one record per CDR3 protein. The table has about 110,000 distinct CDR3 sequences, around 50% seen once. This TCR derives from a human donor in good health, serving as a control. The sequencing input was sorted CD4+, CD8+, or CD8+CD57+ T cells (not recorded which) from PBMCs. The chain uses TRBV3-1 and TRBJ1-6; D is ambiguous. The CDR3 coding sequence is TGTGCCAGCAGCCAAGGCCCAGGTTCACCCCTCCACTTT. This encodes CASSQGPGSPLHF. Variable domain in full (rest from reference TRBV3-1 and TRBJ1-6): DTAVSQTPKYLVTQMGNDKSIKCEQNLGHDTMYWYKQDSKKFLKIMFSYNNKELIINETVPNRFSPKSPDKAHLNLHINSLELGDSAVYFCASSQGPGSPLHFGNGTRLTVT.